This is a list of T cell receptor beta chains from one sample in a study of cytomegalovirus exposure and HLA in healthy donors. Measured with immunoSEQ multiplex PCR; TCRdb has only the in-frame clones, and not every one. The sample shows 150,000 to 200,000 clones, about four fifths of them seen only once. Sequenced input: PBMCs. These TCRs come from a man aged 30 to 45 in good health and CMV-seropositive. Both conserved end residues are part of each CDR3. The D gene is left open where the match is weak. Size values are once, few and many counts, or a class for expanded clones, and some rows have none.

clone_size: .
v_call: TRBV2
j_call: TRBJ1-2
d_call: TRBD1
cdr3_nt: TGTGCCAGCAGTGAGTGGGACAGACGCTACTATGGCTACACCTTC
cdr3_aa: CASSEWDRRYYGYTF

clone_size: .
v_call: TRBV6-6
j_call: TRBJ2-7
d_call: TRBD2
cdr3_nt: TGTGCCAGCATATCTAGCGGCTACGAGCAGTACTTC
cdr3_aa: CASISSGYEQYF

clone_size: .
v_call: TRBV7-9
j_call: TRBJ2-7
d_call: .
cdr3_nt: TGTGCCAGCAGCCCCGACATTACCGCCTACGAGCAGTACTTC
cdr3_aa: CASSPDITAYEQYF

clone_size: few
v_call: TRBV7-9
j_call: TRBJ2-7
d_call: .
cdr3_nt: TGTGCCAGCACCCTAGGGCGGGATAACTCCTACGAGCAGTACTTC
cdr3_aa: CASTLGRDNSYEQYF

clone_size: .
v_call: TRBV5-4
j_call: TRBJ2-1
d_call: TRBD1
cdr3_nt: TGTGCCAGCAGCTCCGGGACAGGGCTGACCTACAATGAGCAGTTCTTC
cdr3_aa: CASSSGTGLTYNEQFF

clone_size: .
v_call: TRBV5-1
j_call: TRBJ2-5
d_call: .
cdr3_nt: TGCGCCAGCAGCTTGGTTGAGGGGGCGGGGGAGACCCAGTACTTC
cdr3_aa: CASSLVEGAGETQYF

clone_size: .
v_call: TRBV6-5
j_call: TRBJ1-2
d_call: TRBD1
cdr3_nt: TGTGCCAGCAGTCCAACAGGGGTCGCTAACTATGGCTACACCTTC
cdr3_aa: CASSPTGVANYGYTF

clone_size: .
v_call: TRBV13
j_call: TRBJ1-1
d_call: TRBD1
cdr3_nt: TGTGCCAGCAGCTTAGACGCGGGACAGGGAAGCACTGAAGCTTTCTTT
cdr3_aa: CASSLDAGQGSTEAFF

clone_size: once
v_call: TRBV6-5
j_call: TRBJ1-2
d_call: .
cdr3_nt: TGTGCCAGCAGGGAAGGGGGACCCTATGGCTACACCTTC
cdr3_aa: CASREGGPYGYTF

clone_size: few
v_call: TRBV10-2
j_call: TRBJ2-7
d_call: TRBD2
cdr3_nt: TGCGCCAGCAGTGACGGCGGGGGCTACGAGCAGTACTTC
cdr3_aa: CASSDGGGYEQYF

clone_size: .
v_call: TRBV28
j_call: TRBJ2-2
d_call: .
cdr3_nt: TGTGCCAGCGGAAGGGACACCGCGAACACCGGGGAGCTGTTTTTT
cdr3_aa: CASGRDTANTGELFF

clone_size: .
v_call: TRBV5-4
j_call: TRBJ1-1
d_call: .
cdr3_nt: TGTGCCAGCACCTTGGAAAGTCACATGAACACTGAAGCTTTCTTT
cdr3_aa: CASTLESHMNTEAFF

clone_size: .
v_call: TRBV19
j_call: TRBJ1-2
d_call: .
cdr3_nt: TGTGCCAGTACCATGCGGACAACCGCTAACTATGGCTACACCTTC
cdr3_aa: CASTMRTTANYGYTF

clone_size: .
v_call: TRBV19
j_call: TRBJ1-3
d_call: .
cdr3_nt: TGTGCCAGTAGTATAGCAGGGTCGGGAAACACCATATATTTT
cdr3_aa: CASSIAGSGNTIYF

clone_size: .
v_call: TRBV27
j_call: TRBJ2-7
d_call: .
cdr3_nt: TGTGCCAGCAGTTTCAGGCTACCTGTTCCTTACGAGCAGTACTTC
cdr3_aa: CASSFRLPVPYEQYF

clone_size: .
v_call: TRBV6-1
j_call: TRBJ2-1
d_call: TRBD2
cdr3_nt: TGTGCCAGCAGCCAGACTAGCGGGATGAGCAATGAGCAGTTCTTC
cdr3_aa: CASSQTSGMSNEQFF

clone_size: .
v_call: TRBV2
j_call: TRBJ1-6
d_call: .
cdr3_nt: TGTGCCAGCAGTGAAGTACGGACTTATAATTCACCCCTCCACTTT
cdr3_aa: CASSEVRTYNSPLHF

clone_size: .
v_call: TRBV6-1
j_call: TRBJ2-7
d_call: TRBD2
cdr3_nt: TGTGCCAGCACCTTGGGGGAGGGTGTCTACGAGCAGTACTTC
cdr3_aa: CASTLGEGVYEQYF

clone_size: .
v_call: TRBV5-1
j_call: TRBJ1-4
d_call: .
cdr3_nt: TGCGCCAGCAGTTCAGGGGAGACTAATGAAAAACTGTTTTTT
cdr3_aa: CASSSGETNEKLFF

clone_size: .
v_call: TRBV12-5
j_call: TRBJ1-5
d_call: TRBD1
cdr3_nt: TGTGCTAGTGGACTGGGACAGGGGGTGTTTCCCCAGCATTTT
cdr3_aa: CASGLGQGVFPQHF

clone_size: .
v_call: TRBV4-1
j_call: TRBJ1-1
d_call: TRBD1
cdr3_nt: TGCGCCAGCAGCCACGGGACAGCCCTAGAAGCTTTCTTT
cdr3_aa: CASSHGTALEAFF

clone_size: .
v_call: TRBV29-1
j_call: TRBJ2-1
d_call: TRBD2
cdr3_nt: TGCAGCGTTGCCCTCCTTGCGGGTAAGCGGGGGGCCGGGAATGAGCAGTTCTTC
cdr3_aa: CSVALLAGKRGAGNEQFF

clone_size: .
v_call: TRBV11-2
j_call: TRBJ2-5
d_call: TRBD1
cdr3_nt: TGTGCCAGCGGCCGAGGGACAGGGCTCGAAAAGACCCAGTACTTC
cdr3_aa: CASGRGTGLEKTQYF

clone_size: .
v_call: TRBV11-2
j_call: TRBJ2-5
d_call: .
cdr3_nt: TGTGCCAGCAGCTTAGATCAATACAGCCAGACCCAGTACTTC
cdr3_aa: CASSLDQYSQTQYF

clone_size: once
v_call: TRBV11-3
j_call: TRBJ2-3
d_call: TRBD1
cdr3_nt: TGTGCCAGCAGGGACAGGGCAGATACGCAGTATTTT
cdr3_aa: CASRDRADTQYF

clone_size: .
v_call: TRBV4-3
j_call: TRBJ1-2
d_call: .
cdr3_nt: TGCGCCAGCAGCCAGGCCCGGGGGAGCTATGGCTACACCTTC
cdr3_aa: CASSQARGSYGYTF

clone_size: .
v_call: TRBV14
j_call: TRBJ1-6
d_call: TRBD1
cdr3_nt: TGTGCCAGCAGCCAAAGAGGGGGCAGAATAGATTCACCCCTCCACTTT
cdr3_aa: CASSQRGGRIDSPLHF

clone_size: .
v_call: TRBV19
j_call: TRBJ1-4
d_call: .
cdr3_nt: TGTGCCAGTAGTGGGTCAGGGGTTGGGGAAAAACTGTTTTTT
cdr3_aa: CASSGSGVGEKLFF

clone_size: .
v_call: TRBV7-6
j_call: TRBJ1-1
d_call: TRBD1
cdr3_nt: TGTGCCAGCAGCTTAGGGACAGGGAACACTGAAGCTTTCTTT
cdr3_aa: CASSLGTGNTEAFF

clone_size: .
v_call: TRBV7-3
j_call: TRBJ1-1
d_call: .
cdr3_nt: TGTGCCAGCAGCTTAAGAGGAAAGAACACTGAAGCTTTCTTT
cdr3_aa: CASSLRGKNTEAFF

clone_size: many
v_call: TRBV19
j_call: TRBJ2-2
d_call: .
cdr3_nt: TGTGCCAGTAAAGCAGGGGTGGACACCGGGGAGCTGTTTTTT
cdr3_aa: CASKAGVDTGELFF

clone_size: few
v_call: TRBV6-1
j_call: TRBJ2-7
d_call: .
cdr3_nt: TGTGCCAGCAGTGGACGGAGCCAGTACGAGCAGTACTTC
cdr3_aa: CASSGRSQYEQYF

clone_size: .
v_call: TRBV16
j_call: TRBJ2-1
d_call: .
cdr3_nt: TGTGCCAGCAGCCGAGACAATGAGCAGTTCTTC
cdr3_aa: CASSRDNEQFF

clone_size: once
v_call: TRBV7-2
j_call: TRBJ2-2
d_call: TRBD1
cdr3_nt: TGTGCCAGCAGCTTAGACAGGGGTCGGGCCGGGGAGCTGTTTTTT
cdr3_aa: CASSLDRGRAGELFF

clone_size: .
v_call: TRBV19
j_call: TRBJ1-1
d_call: .
cdr3_nt: TGTGCCAGTAGTGAGGGGGTTGGGAACACTGAAGCTTTCTTT
cdr3_aa: CASSEGVGNTEAFF

clone_size: once
v_call: TRBV7-9
j_call: TRBJ1-1
d_call: TRBD1
cdr3_nt: TGTGCCAGCAGCGGACAGGGGTACACTGAAGCTTTCTTT
cdr3_aa: CASSGQGYTEAFF

clone_size: .
v_call: TRBV7-9
j_call: TRBJ2-3
d_call: TRBD2
cdr3_nt: TGTGCCAGCAGCTTGTCTAGCGGAAGCACAGATACGCAGTATTTT
cdr3_aa: CASSLSSGSTDTQYF

clone_size: .
v_call: TRBV6-6
j_call: TRBJ1-4
d_call: .
cdr3_nt: TGTGCCAGCAGTAAGCGAGAGACAGTGCTGGATGAAAAACTGTTTTTT
cdr3_aa: CASSKRETVLDEKLFF

clone_size: .
v_call: TRBV5-1
j_call: TRBJ1-2
d_call: .
cdr3_nt: TGCGCCAGCAGCTTTAATACGGGTTCCGGAAGCTACACCTTC
cdr3_aa: CASSFNTGSGSYTF

clone_size: .
v_call: TRBV10-3
j_call: TRBJ2-3
d_call: .
cdr3_nt: TGTGCCATCGCGGCCGGGACTCCAAGCACAGATACGCAGTATTTT
cdr3_aa: CAIAAGTPSTDTQYF

clone_size: .
v_call: TRBV11-3
j_call: TRBJ2-1
d_call: .
cdr3_nt: TGTGCCAGCAGCTTAGATCGCGGGGTCGACTCCTACAATGAGCAGTTCTTC
cdr3_aa: CASSLDRGVDSYNEQFF

clone_size: medium-sized
v_call: TRBV19
j_call: TRBJ2-1
d_call: TRBD2
cdr3_nt: TGTGCCAGTAGTGATGAGAGCGGGGAGAAGGGCTATGAGCAGTTCTTC
cdr3_aa: CASSDESGEKGYEQFF

clone_size: once
v_call: TRBV5-6
j_call: TRBJ1-1
d_call: TRBD1
cdr3_nt: TGTGCCAGCAGCTCTGTTCGCGGGACAGGGAACACTGAAGCTTTCTTT
cdr3_aa: CASSSVRGTGNTEAFF

clone_size: few
v_call: TRBV2
j_call: TRBJ2-5
d_call: .
cdr3_nt: TGTGCCAGCAGTGCAGGGTTCCAAGAGACCCAGTACTTC
cdr3_aa: CASSAGFQETQYF

clone_size: .
v_call: TRBV7-9
j_call: TRBJ2-7
d_call: TRBD2
cdr3_nt: TGTGCCAGCACACCCGGGACTAGCGGCTACGAGCAGTACTTC
cdr3_aa: CASTPGTSGYEQYF

clone_size: .
v_call: TRBV5-3
j_call: TRBJ2-5
d_call: TRBD2
cdr3_nt: TGTGCCAGAAGCTCCGCCCCCAGCGGGGGACCTCCAGGGGAGACCCAGTACTTC
cdr3_aa: CARSSAPSGGPPGETQYF

clone_size: .
v_call: TRBV7-9
j_call: TRBJ2-2
d_call: .
cdr3_nt: TGTGCCAGCAGCCCCTTGAAGCGGGCCAACACCGGGGAGCTGTTTTTT
cdr3_aa: CASSPLKRANTGELFF

clone_size: few
v_call: TRBV7-9
j_call: TRBJ2-7
d_call: TRBD1
cdr3_nt: TGTGCCAGCAGGAGACAGGGGTACGAGCAGTACTTC
cdr3_aa: CASRRQGYEQYF

clone_size: .
v_call: TRBV27
j_call: TRBJ2-7
d_call: TRBD1
cdr3_nt: TGTGCCAGCAGTCTGGGGACAGGGGGGTCCTACGAGCAGTACTTC
cdr3_aa: CASSLGTGGSYEQYF

clone_size: .
v_call: TRBV5-3
j_call: TRBJ2-3
d_call: TRBD1
cdr3_nt: TGTGCCAGGGCCACCGGTTGGGACAGATGCACAGATACGCAGTATTTT
cdr3_aa: CARATGWDRCTDTQYF

clone_size: .
v_call: TRBV14
j_call: TRBJ2-5
d_call: .
cdr3_nt: TGTGCCAGCAGCCAAGGACTCTCGACGGCGACCCAGTACTTC
cdr3_aa: CASSQGLSTATQYF

clone_size: .
v_call: TRBV27
j_call: TRBJ1-1
d_call: TRBD1
cdr3_nt: TGTGTCAGCAGGGGACAGATAGAAGCTTTCTTT
cdr3_aa: CVSRGQIEAFF

clone_size: .
v_call: TRBV6-1
j_call: TRBJ2-5
d_call: TRBD1
cdr3_nt: TGTGCCAGCAGTGTCCCGGGACAGGAGACCCAGTACTTC
cdr3_aa: CASSVPGQETQYF

clone_size: .
v_call: TRBV6-5
j_call: TRBJ1-3
d_call: .
cdr3_nt: TGTGCCAGCAGTTACGGCGCAAGGGGAAGCACCATATATTTT
cdr3_aa: CASSYGARGSTIYF

clone_size: .
v_call: TRBV25-1
j_call: TRBJ2-7
d_call: TRBD1
cdr3_nt: TGTGCCAGCCAGGGGGCTTACGAGCAGTACTTC
cdr3_aa: CASQGAYEQYF

clone_size: .
v_call: TRBV5-8
j_call: TRBJ1-1
d_call: .
cdr3_nt: TGTGCCAGCAGCTCAAGGGGGAGAGGCACTGAAGCTTTCTTT
cdr3_aa: CASSSRGRGTEAFF

clone_size: .
v_call: TRBV5-1
j_call: TRBJ2-7
d_call: .
cdr3_nt: TGCGCCAGCAGCTTAGGGAACCACGAACGGGGGCAGTACTTC
cdr3_aa: CASSLGNHERGQYF

clone_size: .
v_call: TRBV27
j_call: TRBJ1-5
d_call: .
cdr3_nt: TGTGCCAGCAGTCTTAACATGGGGGGAGGGTATCAGCCCCAGCATTTT
cdr3_aa: CASSLNMGGGYQPQHF